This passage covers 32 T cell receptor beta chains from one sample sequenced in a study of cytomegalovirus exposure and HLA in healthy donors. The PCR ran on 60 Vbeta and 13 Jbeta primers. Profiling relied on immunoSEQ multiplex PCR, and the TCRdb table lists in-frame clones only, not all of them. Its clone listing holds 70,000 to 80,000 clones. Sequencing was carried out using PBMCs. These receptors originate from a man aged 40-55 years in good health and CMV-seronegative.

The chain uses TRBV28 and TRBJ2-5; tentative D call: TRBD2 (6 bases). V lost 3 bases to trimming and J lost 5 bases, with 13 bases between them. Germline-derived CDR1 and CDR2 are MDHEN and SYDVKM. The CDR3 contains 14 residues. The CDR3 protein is CASSFSGQKETQYF. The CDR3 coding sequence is TGTGCCAGCAGTTTTAGCGGTCAGAAGGAGACCCAGTACTTC.

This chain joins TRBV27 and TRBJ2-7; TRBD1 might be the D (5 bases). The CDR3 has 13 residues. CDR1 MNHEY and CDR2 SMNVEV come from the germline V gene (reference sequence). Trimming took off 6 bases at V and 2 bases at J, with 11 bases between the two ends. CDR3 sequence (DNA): TGTGCCAGCAGCCAAGGGGATACCTACGAGCAGTACTTC. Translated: CASSQGDTYEQYF.

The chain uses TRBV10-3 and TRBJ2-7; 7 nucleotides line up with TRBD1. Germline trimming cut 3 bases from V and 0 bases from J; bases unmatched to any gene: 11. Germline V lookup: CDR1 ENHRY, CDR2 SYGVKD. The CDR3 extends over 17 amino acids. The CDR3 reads CAISDPTQGLGSYEQYF. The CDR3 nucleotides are TGTGCCATCAGTGACCCTACACAGGGGCTAGGCTCCTACGAGCAGTACTTC.

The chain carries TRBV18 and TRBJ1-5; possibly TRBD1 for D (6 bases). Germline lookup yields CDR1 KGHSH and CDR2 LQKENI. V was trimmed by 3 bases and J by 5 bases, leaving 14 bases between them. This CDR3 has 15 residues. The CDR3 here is CASSPAGVWDQPQHF. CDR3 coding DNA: TGTGCCAGCTCACCGGCAGGGGTGTGGGATCAGCCCCAGCATTTT.

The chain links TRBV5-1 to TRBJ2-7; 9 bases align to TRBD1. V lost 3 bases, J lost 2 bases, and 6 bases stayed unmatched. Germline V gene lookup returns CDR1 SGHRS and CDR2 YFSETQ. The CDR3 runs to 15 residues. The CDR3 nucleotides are TGCGCCAGCAGCTCTGGGACAGGGCAACCCTACGAGCAGTACTTC. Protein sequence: CASSSGTGQPYEQYF.

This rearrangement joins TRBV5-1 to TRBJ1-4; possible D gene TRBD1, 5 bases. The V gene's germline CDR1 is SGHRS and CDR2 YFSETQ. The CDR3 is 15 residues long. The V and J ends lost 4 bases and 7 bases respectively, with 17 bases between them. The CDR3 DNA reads TGCGCCAGCAGCCCCGGGACGCTGGAGGGTGAAAAACTGTTTTTT. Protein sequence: CASSPGTLEGEKLFF.

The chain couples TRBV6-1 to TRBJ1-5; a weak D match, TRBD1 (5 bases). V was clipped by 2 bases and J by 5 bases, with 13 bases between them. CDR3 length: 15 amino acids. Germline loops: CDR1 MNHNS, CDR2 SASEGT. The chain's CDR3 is CASSEPREVDQPQHF. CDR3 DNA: TGTGCCAGCAGTGAACCCAGGGAAGTGGATCAGCCCCAGCATTTT.

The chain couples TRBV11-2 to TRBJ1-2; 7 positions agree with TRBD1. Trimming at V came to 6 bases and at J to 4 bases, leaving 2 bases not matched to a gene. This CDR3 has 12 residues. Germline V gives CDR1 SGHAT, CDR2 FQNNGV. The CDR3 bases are TGTGCCAGCAGTGAGGGGGCCTATGGCTACACCTTC. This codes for CASSEGAYGYTF.

Written as DNA, the CDR3 is TGTGCCAGCAGCTTAGAAGGACTCTCCTACAATGAGCAGTTCTTC. It translates to CASSLEGLSYNEQFF. The rearrangement uses TRBV7-3 and TRBJ2-1; possible D gene TRBD2, 5 bases. CDR1 is SGHTA, CDR2 FQGTGA, per germline. V was clipped by 2 bases and J by 0 bases, with 8 bases between them. This CDR3 spans 15 amino acids.

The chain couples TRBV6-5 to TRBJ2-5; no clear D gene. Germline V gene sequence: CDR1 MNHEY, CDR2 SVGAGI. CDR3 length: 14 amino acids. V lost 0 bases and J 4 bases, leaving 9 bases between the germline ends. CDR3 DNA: TGTGCCAGCAGTTACTCGTCAGGCAGAGAGACCCAGTACTTC. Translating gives CASSYSSGRETQYF.

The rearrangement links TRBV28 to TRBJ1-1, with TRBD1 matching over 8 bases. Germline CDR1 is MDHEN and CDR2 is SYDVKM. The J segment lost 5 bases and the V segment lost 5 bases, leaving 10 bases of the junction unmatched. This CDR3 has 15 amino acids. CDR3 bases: TGTGCCAGCAGTACGACCAGGGGGCGTGAAACTGAAGCTTTCTTT. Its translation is CASSTTRGRETEAFF.

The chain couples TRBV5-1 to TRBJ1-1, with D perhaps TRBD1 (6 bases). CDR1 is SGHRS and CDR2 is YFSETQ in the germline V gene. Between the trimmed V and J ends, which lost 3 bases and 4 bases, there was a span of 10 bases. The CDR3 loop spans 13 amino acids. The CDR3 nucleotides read TGCGCCAGCAGCTCGGCGACAGGCACTGAAGCTTTCTTT. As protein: CASSSATGTEAFF.

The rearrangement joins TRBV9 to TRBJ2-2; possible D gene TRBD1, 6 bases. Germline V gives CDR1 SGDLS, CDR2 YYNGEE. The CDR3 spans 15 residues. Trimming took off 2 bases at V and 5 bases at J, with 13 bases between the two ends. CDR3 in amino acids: CASSVEQGWTGELFF. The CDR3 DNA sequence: TGTGCCAGCAGCGTCGAACAGGGTTGGACCGGGGAGCTGTTTTTT.

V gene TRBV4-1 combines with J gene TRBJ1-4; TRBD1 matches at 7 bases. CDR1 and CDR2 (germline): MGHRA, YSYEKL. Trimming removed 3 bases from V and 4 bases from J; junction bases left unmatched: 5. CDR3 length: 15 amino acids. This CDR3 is CASSQRDSLNEKLFF. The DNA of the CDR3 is TGCGCCAGCAGCCAGAGGGACAGTCTTAATGAAAAACTGTTTTTT.

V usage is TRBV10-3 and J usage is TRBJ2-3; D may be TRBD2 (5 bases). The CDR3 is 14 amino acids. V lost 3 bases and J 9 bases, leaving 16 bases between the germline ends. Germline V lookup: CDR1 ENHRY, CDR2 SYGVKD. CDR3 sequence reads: CAISDSGGTGTQYF. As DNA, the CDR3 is TGTGCCATCAGTGATTCAGGCGGCACGGGGACGCAGTATTTT.

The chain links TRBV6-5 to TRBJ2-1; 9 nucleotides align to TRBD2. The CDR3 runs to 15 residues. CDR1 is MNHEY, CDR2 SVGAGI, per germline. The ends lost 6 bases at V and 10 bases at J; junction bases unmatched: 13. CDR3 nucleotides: TGTGCCAGCAGCGGGGCGGGGGGGCCGGTCAGGGAGCAGTTCTTC. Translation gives CASSGAGGPVREQFF.

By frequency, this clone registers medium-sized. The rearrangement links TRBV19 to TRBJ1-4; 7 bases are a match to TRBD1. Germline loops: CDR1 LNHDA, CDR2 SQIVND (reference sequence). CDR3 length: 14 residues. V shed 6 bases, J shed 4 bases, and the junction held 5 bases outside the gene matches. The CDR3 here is CASRTGTVNEKLFF. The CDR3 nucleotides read TGTGCCAGTAGGACCGGGACAGTTAATGAAAAACTGTTTTTT.

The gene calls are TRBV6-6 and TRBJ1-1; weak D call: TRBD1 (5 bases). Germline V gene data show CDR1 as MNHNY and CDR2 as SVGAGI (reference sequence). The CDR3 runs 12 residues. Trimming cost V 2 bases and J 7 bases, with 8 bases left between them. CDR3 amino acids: CASSYQGLEAFF. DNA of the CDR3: TGTGCCAGCAGTTACCAGGGCCTTGAAGCTTTCTTT.

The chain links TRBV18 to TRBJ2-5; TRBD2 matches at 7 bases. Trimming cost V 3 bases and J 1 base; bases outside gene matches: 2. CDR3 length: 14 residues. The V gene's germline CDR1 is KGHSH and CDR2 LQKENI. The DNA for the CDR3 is TGTGCCAGCTCACCCCCTAGCGGCCAAGAGACCCAGTACTTC. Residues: CASSPPSGQETQYF.

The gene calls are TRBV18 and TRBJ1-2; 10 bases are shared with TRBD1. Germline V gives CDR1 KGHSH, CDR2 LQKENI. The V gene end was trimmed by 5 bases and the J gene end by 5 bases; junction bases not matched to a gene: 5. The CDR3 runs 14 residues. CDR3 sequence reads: CASSSWTGGYGYTF. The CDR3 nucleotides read TGTGCCAGCTCATCTTGGACAGGGGGGTATGGCTACACCTTC.

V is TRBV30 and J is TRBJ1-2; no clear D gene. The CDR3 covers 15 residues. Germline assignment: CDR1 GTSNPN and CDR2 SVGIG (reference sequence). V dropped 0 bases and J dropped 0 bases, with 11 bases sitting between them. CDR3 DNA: TGTGCCTGGAGTGTACCCAGGCACACTAACTATGGCTACACCTTC. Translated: CAWSVPRHTNYGYTF.

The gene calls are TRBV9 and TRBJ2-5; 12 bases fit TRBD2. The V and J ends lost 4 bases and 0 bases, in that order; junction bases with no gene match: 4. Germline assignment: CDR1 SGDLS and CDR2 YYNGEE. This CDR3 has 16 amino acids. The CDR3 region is CASSFRLAGDQETQYF. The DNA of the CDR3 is TGTGCCAGCAGCTTCCGACTAGCGGGGGACCAAGAGACCCAGTACTTC.

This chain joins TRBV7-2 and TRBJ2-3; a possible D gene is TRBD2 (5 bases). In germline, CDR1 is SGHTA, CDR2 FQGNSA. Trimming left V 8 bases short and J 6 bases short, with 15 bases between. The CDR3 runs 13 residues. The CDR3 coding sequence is TGTGCCAGCGTAATGGGAGCGACCGATACGCAGTATTTT. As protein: CASVMGATDTQYF.

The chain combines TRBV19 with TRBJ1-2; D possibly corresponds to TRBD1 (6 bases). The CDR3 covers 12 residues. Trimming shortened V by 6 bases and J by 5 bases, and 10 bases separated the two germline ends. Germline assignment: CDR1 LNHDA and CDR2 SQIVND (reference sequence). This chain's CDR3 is CASRTGNYGYTF. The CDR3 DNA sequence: TGTGCCAGTAGGACAGGCAATTATGGCTACACCTTC.

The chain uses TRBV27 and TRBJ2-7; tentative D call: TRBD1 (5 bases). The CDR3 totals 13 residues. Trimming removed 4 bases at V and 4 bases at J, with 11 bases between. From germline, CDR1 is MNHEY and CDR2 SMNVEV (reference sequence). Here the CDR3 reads CASSYRSGYEQYF. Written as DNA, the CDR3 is TGTGCCAGCAGTTACAGGTCCGGGTACGAGCAGTACTTC.

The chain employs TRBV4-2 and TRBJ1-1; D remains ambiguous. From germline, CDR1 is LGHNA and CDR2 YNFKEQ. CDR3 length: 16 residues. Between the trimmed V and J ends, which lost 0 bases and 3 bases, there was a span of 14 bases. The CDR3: CASSQDMGSSYTEAFF. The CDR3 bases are TGTGCCAGCAGCCAAGATATGGGGAGCAGCTACACTGAAGCTTTCTTT.

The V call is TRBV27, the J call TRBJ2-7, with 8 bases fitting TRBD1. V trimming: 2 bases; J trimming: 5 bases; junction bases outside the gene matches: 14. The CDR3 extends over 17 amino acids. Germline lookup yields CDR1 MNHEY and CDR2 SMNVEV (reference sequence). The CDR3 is CASSLQTRLQGEDEQYF. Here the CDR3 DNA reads TGTGCCAGCAGTTTACAAACCAGACTACAGGGGGAAGACGAGCAGTACTTC.

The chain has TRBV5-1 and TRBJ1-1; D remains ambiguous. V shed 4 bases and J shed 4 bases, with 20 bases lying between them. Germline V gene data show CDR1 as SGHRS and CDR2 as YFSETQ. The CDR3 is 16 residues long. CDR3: CASSPYGPSVVTEAFF. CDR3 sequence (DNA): TGCGCCAGCAGCCCTTATGGCCCCTCAGTTGTCACTGAAGCTTTCTTT.

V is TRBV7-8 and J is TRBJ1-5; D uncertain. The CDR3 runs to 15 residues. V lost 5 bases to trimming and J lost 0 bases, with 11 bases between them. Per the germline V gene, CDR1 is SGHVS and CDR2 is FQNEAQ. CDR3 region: CASSDGGYSNQPQHF. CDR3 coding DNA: TGTGCCAGCAGCGACGGCGGGTATAGCAATCAGCCCCAGCATTTT.

The CDR3 spells CASRLAGTGNQPQHF. In DNA, the CDR3 is TGTGCCAGCAGACTTGCCGGGACAGGGAATCAGCCCCAGCATTTT. This chain links TRBV28 with TRBJ1-5; 9 bases line up with TRBD1. The CDR3 consists of 15 residues. Per the germline V gene, CDR1 is MDHEN and CDR2 is SYDVKM. J gave up 4 bases and V 6 bases, and 7 bases lay outside the gene matches.

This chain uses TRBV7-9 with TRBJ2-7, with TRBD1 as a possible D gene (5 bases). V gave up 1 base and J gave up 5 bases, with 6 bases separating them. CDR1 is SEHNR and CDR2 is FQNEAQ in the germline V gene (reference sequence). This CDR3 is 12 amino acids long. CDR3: CASSLEDNEQYF. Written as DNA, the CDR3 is TGTGCCAGCAGCTTAGAGGACAACGAGCAGTACTTC. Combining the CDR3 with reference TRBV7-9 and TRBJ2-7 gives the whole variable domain DTGVSQNPRHKITKRGQNVTFRCDPISEHNRLYWYRQTLGQGPEFLTYFQNEAQLEKSRLLSDRFSAERPKGSFSTLEIQRTEQGDSAMYLCASSLEDNEQYFGPGTRLTVT.

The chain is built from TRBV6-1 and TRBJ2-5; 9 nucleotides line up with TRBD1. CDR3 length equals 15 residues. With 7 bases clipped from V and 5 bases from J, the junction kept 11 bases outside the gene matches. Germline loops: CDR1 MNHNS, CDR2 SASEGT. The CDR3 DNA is TGTGCCAGCACTGGCCGGGACAGGGTGAGGGAGACCCAGTACTTC. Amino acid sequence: CASTGRDRVRETQYF.